The 30 T cell receptor beta chains reported below all come from one sample, sequenced in a study of blood T cell repertoires in COVID-19. Sequencing was performed with immunoSEQ multiplex PCR; in TCRdb, only in-frame clones are kept and a portion is missing. The table shows 90,000 or so clones, with 80% to 90% occurring only once. The sequenced material came from peripheral blood. All receptors derive from a man of 80 years or more with active or convalescent COVID-19.

The chain is built from TRBV19 and TRBJ2-2, with D possibly being TRBD2 (6 bases). CDR3 size: 16 residues. The V end lost 10 bases, the J end lost 1 base, and 19 bases lay between the germline ends. Germline values: CDR1 LNHDA, CDR2 SQIVND (reference sequence). The DNA of the CDR3 is TGTGCCACCGAAAACCTTAGCGGAAAGAACACCGGGGAGCTGTTTTTT. Its protein is CATENLSGKNTGELFF.

This chain connects TRBV6-6 to TRBJ2-1; 11 nucleotides agree with TRBD1. Trimming took 7 bases from V and 9 from J; bases not matched to a gene: 8. The germline CDR1 and CDR2 sequences are MNHNY and SVGAGI (reference sequence). The CDR3 covers 14 residues. The CDR3 is CASIQDRGLGEQFF. In DNA, the CDR3 is TGTGCCAGCATCCAGGACAGGGGGCTTGGTGAGCAGTTCTTC.

The gene calls are TRBV11-2 and TRBJ2-7, with 11 bases identical to TRBD2. This CDR3 contains 15 residues. Germline CDR1 and CDR2: SGHAT and FQNNGV. V shed 2 bases and J 2 bases; nucleotides not matched to a gene: 2. The CDR3 spells CASSLLAGGAYEQYF. The CDR3 nucleotides are TGTGCCAGCAGCTTACTAGCGGGAGGTGCCTACGAGCAGTACTTC.

The chain recombines TRBV5-4 with TRBJ2-1; 11 bases are shared with TRBD1. V was clipped by 4 bases and J by 9 bases; unmatched bases: 9. Germline-derived CDR1 and CDR2 are SGHNT and YYREEE (reference sequence). This CDR3 region has 15 residues. The chain's CDR3 is CASSPGTGGLGEQFF. Here the CDR3 DNA reads TGTGCCAGCAGCCCCGGGACAGGGGGTTTGGGTGAGCAGTTCTTC.

The rearrangement links TRBV9 to TRBJ2-3, with TRBD2 as a possible D gene (5 bases). V was pared by 0 bases and J by 5 bases, with 7 bases between. The CDR3 consists of 13 residues. Germline V gives CDR1 SGDLS, CDR2 YYNGEE. Here the CDR3 reads CASSVARGDTQYF. The CDR3 bases are TGTGCCAGCAGCGTAGCCCGGGGAGATACGCAGTATTTT.

Only one count was recorded for this clone. CDR3 sequence: CASSLSLANANTGELFF. CDR3 sequence (DNA): TGTGCCAGCAGTTTATCCCTAGCAAACGCGAACACCGGGGAGCTGTTTTTT. The rearrangement links TRBV27 to TRBJ2-2, with D possibly matching TRBD2 (5 bases). The CDR3 length is 17 residues. Germline CDR1 is MNHEY and CDR2 is SMNVEV (reference sequence). V dropped 0 bases and J dropped 0 bases, with 11 bases sitting between them.

The V and J genes are TRBV5-1 and TRBJ2-3, with a tentative D call TRBD2 (5 bases). CDR1 and CDR2 from the germline V gene are SGHRS and YFSETQ. CDR3 size: 15 residues. V was cut by 4 bases and J by 5 bases, with 17 bases left in between. The CDR3 DNA sequence: TGCGCCAGCAGCACCCAGGTCGGGGATAGAGATACGCAGTATTTT. Its translation is CASSTQVGDRDTQYF.

The rearrangement joins TRBV4-3 to TRBJ1-2, with D unclear. The CDR3 covers 17 residues. Germline V CDR1 and CDR2: LGHNA, YSLEER. Trimming stripped 0 bases from V and 4 bases from J, with 18 bases between. CDR3 in DNA: TGCGCCAGCAGCCAAGACCTCCCCGCAGGTCTCTCCTATGGCTACACCTTC. It translates to CASSQDLPAGLSYGYTF.

The chain recombines TRBV23-1 with TRBJ2-5; D ambiguous. TRBV23-1 is an ORF, and what it does is uncertain. The V and J ends lost 3 bases and 7 bases respectively, with 12 bases between them. This CDR3 contains 13 residues. Here the CDR3 DNA reads TGCGCCAGCAGTCAGGTACTCCCGGGGACCCAGTACTTC. This encodes CASSQVLPGTQYF.

The chain has TRBV5-1 and TRBJ1-4, with D maybe TRBD1 (5 bases). V was pared by 4 bases and J by 8 bases, with 12 bases between. The germline CDR1 and CDR2 sequences are SGHRS and YFSETQ. The CDR3 runs 13 residues. The DNA for the CDR3 is TGCGCCAGCAGCAAGGGGCCAAGCGAAAAACTGTTTTTT. It is translated as CASSKGPSEKLFF.

The chain recombines TRBV27 with TRBJ1-6; D remains ambiguous. Germline V CDR1 and CDR2: MNHEY, SMNVEV (reference sequence). The CDR3 spans 14 residues. Trimming removed 3 bases from V and 7 bases from J, with 10 bases in between. The CDR3 protein is CASSFFGRNSPLHF. CDR3 nucleotide sequence: TGTGCCAGCAGTTTTTTTGGCAGAAATTCACCCCTCCACTTT.

This clone has just one count. The rearrangement links TRBV6-4 to TRBJ2-1, with 9 bases lining up with TRBD2. CDR1 is MRHNA, CDR2 SNTAGT, per germline. CDR3 size: 15 residues. J gave up 7 bases and V 0 bases, and 4 bases lay outside the gene matches. The CDR3 nucleotides are TGTGCCAGCAGTGACTCGGGACTAGCCAGTAATGAGCAGTTCTTC. Protein product: CASSDSGLASNEQFF.

The rearrangement joins TRBV19 to TRBJ2-1; 12 nucleotides match TRBD2. The germline CDR1 and CDR2 sequences are LNHDA and SQIVND (reference sequence). The CDR3 length is 19 residues. Trimming took 3 bases from V and 6 from J; bases not matched to a gene: 15. CDR3 loop: CASSIGWGKTSGSPNEQFF. The CDR3 nucleotides read TGTGCCAGTAGTATCGGGTGGGGAAAGACTAGCGGGAGCCCCAATGAGCAGTTCTTC.

This chain links TRBV30 with TRBJ2-3, with D possibly being TRBD2 (5 bases). CDR3 size: 15 residues. V was shortened by 7 bases and J by 0 bases, with 17 bases between the two germline ends. Germline lookup yields CDR1 GTSNPN and CDR2 SVGIG (reference sequence). CDR3 amino acids: CAYRLGSASTDTQYF. In nucleotides, the CDR3 is TGTGCCTACCGTCTGGGTAGCGCAAGCACAGATACGCAGTATTTT.

The rearrangement uses TRBV25-1 and TRBJ2-5, with D unresolved. V dropped 6 bases and J dropped 4 bases, with 12 bases sitting between them. The CDR3 sequence is 13 residues long. Germline loops: CDR1 MGHDK, CDR2 SYGVNS. The chain's CDR3 is CASSRRSGETQYF. As DNA, the CDR3 is TGTGCCAGCAGCCGTAGATCGGGAGAGACCCAGTACTTC.

The chain carries TRBV29-1 and TRBJ1-1; 10 positions agree with TRBD1. There are 13 residues in the CDR3. Germline V gives CDR1 SQVTM, CDR2 ANQGSEA. V lost 4 bases to trimming and J lost 5 bases; unmatched junction nucleotides: 4. For the CDR3, the DNA is TGCAGCGTTGCCTGGGGACAGGGGACTGAAGCTTTCTTT. The encoded protein is CSVAWGQGTEAFF.

This chain uses TRBV30 with TRBJ2-7; TRBD2 agrees at 7 bases. Germline trimming cut 4 bases from V and 6 bases from J; bases unmatched to any gene: 12. Germline assignment: CDR1 GTSNPN and CDR2 SVGIG (reference sequence). There are 14 residues in the CDR3. The CDR3 bases are TGTGCCTGGAATCCTGGCGGGAGCGTCCTCGAGCAGTACTTC. Its translation is CAWNPGGSVLEQYF.

The chain employs TRBV5-1 and TRBJ2-2, with D tentatively TRBD1 (6 bases). V lost 9 bases and J lost 3, with 12 bases in between. This CDR3 is 13 amino acids long. From germline, CDR1 is SGHRS and CDR2 YFSETQ. The CDR3 DNA follows: TGCGCCACCTCACCAGGGGACACCGGGGAGCTGTTTTTT. This encodes CATSPGDTGELFF.

V gene TRBV7-2 combines with J gene TRBJ1-5; 12 nucleotides match TRBD1. From germline, CDR1 is SGHTA and CDR2 FQGNSA. The CDR3 contains 16 residues. Trimming at V came to 8 bases and at J to 6 bases, leaving 11 bases not matched to a gene. CDR3 nucleotides: TGTGCCAGCCGTACCTCCGGGACAGGGGGCGTTCAGCCCCAGCATTTT. It yields the protein CASRTSGTGGVQPQHF.

The chain combines TRBV19 with TRBJ1-1; 10 nucleotides line up with TRBD1. The CDR3 contains 15 residues. The J segment lost 5 bases and the V segment lost 3 bases, leaving 6 bases of the junction unmatched. The germline CDR1 and CDR2 sequences are LNHDA and SQIVND (reference sequence). The CDR3 spells CASSIGDRGQTEAFF. As DNA, the CDR3 is TGTGCCAGTAGTATTGGAGACAGGGGGCAAACTGAAGCTTTCTTT. Using reference TRBV19 and TRBJ1-1 for the parts outside the CDR3, the full variable domain is DGGITQSPKYLFRKEGQNVTLSCEQNLNHDAMYWYRQDPGQGLRLIYYSQIVNDFQKGDIAEGYSVSREKKESFPLTVTSAQKNPTAFYLCASSIGDRGQTEAFFGQGTRLTVV.

This clone was counted once. The V gene is TRBV6-6, the J gene TRBJ2-4, with 11 bases fitting TRBD1. The CDR3 contains 15 residues. Trimming took 5 bases from V and 3 from J; bases not matched to a gene: 3. Germline lookup yields CDR1 MNHNY and CDR2 SVGAGI (reference sequence). CDR3 sequence: CASSTGTGGKNIQYF. CDR3 DNA sequence: TGTGCCAGCAGTACCGGGACAGGGGGCAAAAACATTCAGTACTTC.

The sample holds one count of this clone. This rearrangement joins TRBV7-9 to TRBJ2-7, with TRBD2 matching 8 bases. The CDR3 is made up of 14 amino acids. J gave up 5 bases and V 3 bases, and 6 bases lay outside the gene matches. Germline V gives CDR1 SEHNR, CDR2 FQNEAQ (reference sequence). For the CDR3, the DNA is TGTGCCAGCAGCTTTCCGGGAGGGAAAAACGAGCAGTACTTC. Its translation is CASSFPGGKNEQYF.

The chain carries TRBV28 and TRBJ1-4; 10 bases fit TRBD1. The length of the CDR3 is 13 residues. With V trimmed by 7 bases and J by 12 bases, 8 bases remained unmatched. Germline V gene lookup returns CDR1 MDHEN and CDR2 SYDVKM. The CDR3 coding sequence is TGTGCCAGCACCCGGGACAGGGGCGGGGAACTGTTTTTT. The encoded protein is CASTRDRGGELFF.

The chain couples TRBV7-8 to TRBJ2-5, with TRBD2 matching over 14 bases. CDR3 size: 16 residues. Germline values: CDR1 SGHVS, CDR2 FQNEAQ. J gave up 6 bases and V 3 bases, and 6 bases lay outside the gene matches. The CDR3 sequence: CASSLAGTSGRKTQYF. CDR3 sequence (DNA): TGTGCCAGCAGCTTGGCCGGGACTAGCGGGAGAAAGACCCAGTACTTC.

The rearrangement links TRBV10-3 to TRBJ2-2, with 7 bases aligning to TRBD2. The CDR3 has 12 residues. V was pared by 10 bases and J by 6 bases, with 5 bases of the junction left unmatched. Germline V gene data show CDR1 as ENHRY and CDR2 as SYGVKD. The CDR3 reads CATRAGSGELFF. CDR3 DNA sequence: TGTGCCACCCGAGCGGGATCCGGGGAGCTGTTTTTT.

The chain links TRBV7-8 to TRBJ2-2; the match to TRBD2 covers 13 bases. CDR1 SGHVS and CDR2 FQNEAQ come from the germline V gene. This CDR3 spans 17 amino acids. V was clipped by 4 bases and J by 5 bases; unmatched bases: 7. This chain's CDR3 is CASSSWGLAGTTGELFF. CDR3 DNA sequence: TGTGCCAGCAGCTCTTGGGGACTAGCGGGAACGACCGGGGAGCTGTTTTTT.

The chain links TRBV19 to TRBJ1-3, with D possibly matching TRBD1 (6 bases). The V end lost 5 bases, the J end lost 0 bases, and 14 bases lay between the germline ends. This CDR3 has 16 residues. Germline V gene data show CDR1 as LNHDA and CDR2 as SQIVND (reference sequence). The CDR3 loop is CASSPNGQLSGNTIYF. The CDR3 nucleotides are TGTGCCAGTAGTCCCAACGGACAGCTCTCTGGAAACACCATATATTTT.

V is TRBV12-3 or TRBV12-4 and J is TRBJ1-2; possibly TRBD1 for D (5 bases). This CDR3 is built from 13 residues. Trimming stripped 1 base from V and 2 bases from J, with 5 bases between. The CDR3 sequence: CASSLGTNYGYTF. DNA of the CDR3: TGTGCCAGCAGTTTAGGGACAAACTATGGCTACACCTTC.

The chain combines TRBV9 with TRBJ2-3; 9 nucleotides match TRBD2. The CDR3 is 17 residues long. The ends lost 7 bases at V and 3 bases at J; junction bases unmatched: 15. The germline V gene encodes CDR1 SGDLS and CDR2 YYNGEE. CDR3 DNA: TGTGCCAGCGCGCAGGCGGGAGGGGGATTGGGAACAGATACGCAGTATTTT. Amino acid sequence: CASAQAGGGLGTDTQYF.

A single count supports this clone. This chain uses TRBV5-4 with TRBJ2-3; 8 bases align to TRBD2. After removal of 0 bases from V and 1 base from J, the junction contained 4 bases not matched to a gene. The CDR3 spans 16 residues. The germline V gene has CDR1 SGHNT and CDR2 YYREEE (reference sequence). DNA of the CDR3: TGTGCCAGCAGCTTGGTTGTTAGCGGGGGCACAGATACGCAGTATTTT. Translated, it gives CASSLVVSGGTDTQYF.